Below, one T cell receptor beta chain is given with its context. Its antigen is currently unknown. Use of 60 Vbeta and 13 Jbeta primers characterized the PCR. TCRdb keeps only in-frame clones here, not all; method: immunoSEQ multiplex PCR. The sample records more than 150,000 clones, around 77% being singletons. This sample was taken from a study of cytomegalovirus exposure and HLA in healthy donors. Study conclusions and caveats: It is likely that the observed cluster of highly shared sequence variants was a sequencing artifact. Trimming of TCR beta V- and J-genes showed a link, identified in a later analysis, to a missense DCLRE1C variant.

Material: PBMCs. The receptor was derived from a woman in her 30s in good health and CMV-seronegative.

This CDR3 reads CASSPLAVFTGELFF. Here the CDR3 DNA reads TGTGCCAGCAGTCCTTTAGCGGTCTTTACCGGGGAGCTGTTTTTT. The genes are TRBV6-1 and TRBJ2-2; possible D gene TRBD2, 6 bases. The germline V gene has CDR1 MNHNS and CDR2 SASEGT. This CDR3 contains 15 residues. Trimming left V 5 bases short and J 5 bases short, with 15 bases between.